Described below is a single T cell receptor beta chain sequence and its context. The CDR3 is 15 residues long. The V gene end was trimmed by 4 bases and the J gene end by 3 bases; junction bases not matched to a gene: 6. The V gene's germline CDR1 is SGDLS and CDR2 YYNGEE. The data belong to a study of T cell responses to AZD1222 COVID-19 vaccine. The repertoire was sequenced with immunoSEQ multiplex PCR; TCRdb's copy has only in-frame clones and lacks some. The sample gives about 110,000 clones, approximately 90% of which show up once; less than 6% is in the top ten. Sequencing was performed on peripheral blood, taken on day 0 of AZD1222 vaccination. This sequence was found in an adult in good health. This rearrangement joins TRBV9 to TRBJ1-5; the match to TRBD1 covers 8 bases. The CDR3 spells CASSPGQAFNQPQHF. The CDR3 nucleotides are TGTGCCAGCAGCCCGGGACAGGCTTTCAATCAGCCCCAGCATTTT. Full variable domain (outside the CDR3, taken from reference TRBV9 and TRBJ1-5): DSGVTQTPKHLITATGQRVTLRCSPRSGDLSVYWYQQSLDQGLQFLIQYYNGEERAKGNILERFSAQQFPDLHSELNLSSLELGDSALYFCASSPGQAFNQPQHFGDGTRLSIL.